A single T cell receptor beta chain is shown here with its context. What it recognizes is unknown. The method was immunoSEQ multiplex PCR; TCRdb's version includes in-frame clones alone and lacks a portion of them. The table shows tens of thousands of clones, with approximately 80% occurring only once. The data stem from a study of somatic mutations in cytotoxic T cells in rheumatoid arthritis. Broader study findings: Of the expanded CD8+ clones, the antigen targets were not known. Statistical analysis of the slight TRBV07 underrepresentation in rheumatoid arthritis patients did not adjust for multiple comparisons.

The germline V gene has CDR1 MGHRA and CDR2 YSYEKL. CDR3 length: 16 amino acids. Trimming left V 8 bases short and J 4 bases short, with 21 bases between. Healthy control subjects consisted of blood donors (median age around 50 years, range about 21-80; 55% female). This clonotype was obtained from a man in his forties or fifties in good health. The rearrangement links TRBV4-1 to TRBJ2-1; D may be TRBD1 (6 bases). Material for sequencing was CD8+ T cells sorted from blood. The chain's CDR3 is CASGTLGAATYNEQFF. The CDR3 DNA reads TGCGCCAGCGGAACTCTGGGGGCAGCCACTTACAATGAGCAGTTCTTC.